The clone carrying this TCR beta chain was seen a handful of times. What it binds is unknown. The data were obtained in a study of T cell repertoires in cytomegalovirus infection. The CDR3 runs 15 residues. Per germline, CDR1 SGHDT and CDR2 YYEEEE. The germline V and J ends were trimmed by 7 bases and 5 bases, with 19 bases remaining between them. TCRdb reanalysed the reads using MiXCR and keeps one entry per CDR3 protein. The sample records roughly 230,000 distinct CDR3 sequences, over 20% being singletons. The study, taken as a whole, reports: CMV-specific TCR beta clonotypes restricted by HLA-C dominated the ex vivo response.

The J gene is TRBJ2-4, the V gene TRBV5-6; D is undetermined. The TCR comes from a human donor in good health (CMV status not recorded). Some clones in this sample may be carry-over from other donors' samples. The sample taken for sequencing was CD8+ T cells from PBMCs. CDR3 bases: TGTGCCAGCTCCGGATACCCCCTTCACGAAAACATTCAGTACTTC. Translation gives CASSGYPLHENIQYF.